The present TCR beta chain was sequenced within a study of neurological immune-mediated disorders. Synthesis of cDNA was accomplished via 5'RACE employing 10-nucleotide random UMIs. Each CDR3 protein is one row after TCRdb ran MiXCR on the 5' RACE reads. The sample gives some 50,000 distinct CDR3 sequences, 16% of which show up once; 3.5% to 4.5% is in the top ten. V was pared by 5 bases and J by 8 bases, with 16 bases between. CDR3 length equals 14 residues. Germline CDR1 reads SGHTA; CDR2 reads FQGNSA. This clonotype was seen many times. The healthy controls volunteered at a blood bank in Maryland, USA.

This chain joins TRBV7-2 and TRBJ2-1, with D hard to call. Source material: PBMCs. This TCR derives from a man aged 60-69 years in good health. In DNA form, the CDR3 reads TGTGCCAGCAGCGACCGGGCAAGAGGAGATGAGCAGTTCTTC. It translates to CASSDRARGDEQFF.